The 21 T cell receptor beta chains presented below share a single source sample, sequenced in a study of OX40 agonist ivuxolimab in advanced cancers. This table comes from immunoSEQ multiplex PCR, and its TCRdb copy is limited to in-frame clones, with some not included. The sample lists some 20,000 clones; around nine tenths were seen once. Here the sequenced sample was CD4+ or CD8+ T cells sorted from blood, taken in a trial of the OX40 agonist ivuxolimab. The receptors were gathered from an adult with an advanced solid tumor such as melanoma, head and neck, liver or kidney cancer.

The J gene is TRBJ1-6, the V gene TRBV5-4; 11 nucleotides align to TRBD1. CDR3 length: 16 residues. The V segment lost 3 bases and the J segment 13 bases; nucleotides outside the gene matches: 12. From germline, CDR1 is SGHNT and CDR2 YYREEE (reference sequence). CDR3 sequence reads: CASSSARGQGGIPLHF. CDR3 in DNA: TGTGCCAGCAGCTCCGCTAGGGGACAGGGGGGAATTCCCCTCCACTTT. Supplemented by reference TRBV5-4 and TRBJ1-6, the full variable domain reads ETGVTQSPTHLIKTRGQQVTLRCSSQSGHNTVSWYQQALGQGPQFIFQYYREEENGRGNFPPRFSGLQFPNYSSELNVNALELDDSALYLCASSSARGQGGIPLHFGNGTRLTVT.

This chain connects TRBV25-1 to TRBJ2-3; TRBD2 aligns across 11 bases. The J segment lost 10 bases and the V segment lost 8 bases, leaving 11 bases of the junction unmatched. CDR1 MGHDK and CDR2 SYGVNS come from the germline V gene. The CDR3 length is 14 residues. The CDR3 DNA reads as TGTGCCAGCGGATATAGCGGGGGGGCCACGCCGCAGTATTTT. Its protein product is CASGYSGGATPQYF.

The rearrangement links TRBV4-1 to TRBJ2-1; D unclear. In germline, CDR1 is MGHRA, CDR2 YSYEKL. The CDR3 consists of 16 residues. Trimming removed 0 bases from V and 0 bases from J, with 9 bases in between. The CDR3 DNA follows: TGCGCCAGCAGCCAAGATAGGGCTAGCTCCTACAATGAGCAGTTCTTC. This gives the protein CASSQDRASSYNEQFF.

V and J are TRBV5-8 and TRBJ1-5, with 9 bases fitting TRBD1. CDR1 SGHTS and CDR2 YDEGEE come from the germline V gene. The CDR3 is 15 residues long. J was trimmed by 1 base and V by 4 bases; bases with no gene match: 3. The CDR3: CASSTGTGSNQPQHF. The CDR3 bases are TGTGCCAGCAGCACCGGGACAGGGAGCAATCAGCCCCAGCATTTT.

This clone was counted once. V is TRBV15 and J is TRBJ2-1; 10 bases are a match to TRBD1. Germline CDR1 is LNHNV and CDR2 is YYDKDF (reference sequence). Trimming took 1 base from V and 2 from J; bases not matched to a gene: 2. This CDR3 has 16 residues. As DNA, the CDR3 is TGTGCCACCAGCAGAGGGGACAGGGGCCCCTACAATGAGCAGTTCTTC. Protein product: CATSRGDRGPYNEQFF.

The chain employs TRBV11-2 and TRBJ2-3; the match to TRBD1 covers 8 bases. V lost 5 bases, J lost 6 bases, and 4 bases stayed unmatched. There are 13 residues in the CDR3. The germline V gene has CDR1 SGHAT and CDR2 FQNNGV. The CDR3 DNA follows: TGTGCCAGCAGCCCTACAGGGGGGGATACGCAGTATTTT. Encoded protein: CASSPTGGDTQYF.

This clone was seen a single time. The junction departs from the called germline gene at one end, perhaps through a read error. The CDR3 reads CASSLGQVVQETQYF. In DNA form, the CDR3 reads TGTGCTAGCAGCTTAGGACAGGTCGTACAAGAGACCCAGTACTTC. The J gene is TRBJ2-5, the V gene TRBV7-7; 7 bases are shared with TRBD1. Per germline, CDR1 SSHAT and CDR2 FNYEAQ (reference sequence). The CDR3 spans 15 residues.

This sequence joins TRBV11-2 and TRBJ1-4; D remains ambiguous. Trimming pared 1 base from V and 2 bases from J, leaving 8 bases between. Germline V gene sequence: CDR1 SGHAT, CDR2 FQNNGV. The CDR3 covers 15 residues. This chain's CDR3 is CASSLVAATNEKLFF. The CDR3 DNA reads as TGTGCCAGCAGCTTAGTCGCCGCCACTAATGAAAAACTGTTTTTT.

The rearrangement joins TRBV11-2 to TRBJ1-1; D ambiguous. V dropped 1 base and J dropped 5 bases, with 5 bases sitting between them. Per germline, CDR1 SGHAT and CDR2 FQNNGV. This CDR3 is 12 amino acids long. CDR3 nucleotide sequence: TGTGCCAGCAGCTTAGCCGGAACTGAAGCTTTCTTT. Translation gives CASSLAGTEAFF.

This chain links TRBV7-9 with TRBJ2-7, with D possibly matching TRBD2 (6 bases). Trimming left V 5 bases short and J 3 bases short, with 17 bases between. The CDR3 is 15 amino acids. Per germline, CDR1 SEHNR and CDR2 FQNEAQ (reference sequence). The CDR3 sequence is CASSPPGEPNYEQYF. The DNA for the CDR3 is TGTGCCAGCAGCCCCCCGGGAGAGCCCAACTACGAGCAGTACTTC. Full variable domain (missing parts from reference TRBV7-9 and TRBJ2-7): DTGVSQNPRHKITKRGQNVTFRCDPISEHNRLYWYRQTLGQGPEFLTYFQNEAQLEKSRLLSDRFSAERPKGSFSTLEIQRTEQGDSAMYLCASSPPGEPNYEQYFGPGTRLTVT.

V gene TRBV25-1 combines with J gene TRBJ2-3; possible D gene TRBD2, 6 bases. The CDR3 is 17 residues long. Germline CDR1 is MGHDK and CDR2 is SYGVNS. Between the trimmed V and J ends, which lost 1 base and 5 bases, there was a span of 19 bases. This chain's CDR3 is CASSESEGLLGEDTQYF. The CDR3 nucleotides read TGTGCCAGCAGTGAATCCGAGGGACTTTTGGGGGAAGATACGCAGTATTTT. The full variable domain, rest sourced from reference TRBV25-1 and TRBJ2-3, is EADIYQTPRYLVIGTGKKITLECSQTMGHDKMYWYQQDPGMELHLIHYSYGVNSTEKGDLSSESTVSRIRTEHFPLTLESARPSHTSQYLCASSESEGLLGEDTQYFGPGTRLTVL.

The genes are TRBV5-8 and TRBJ1-2; D is uncertain. Germline CDR1 is SGHTS and CDR2 is YDEGEE. CDR3 length: 12 residues. Trimming removed 2 bases at V and 7 bases at J, with 9 bases between. CDR3 nucleotide sequence: TGTGCCAGCAGCTTTCCGGGAGTTGGCTACACCTTC. This translates into CASSFPGVGYTF.

This chain uses TRBV21-1 with TRBJ2-5. TRBV21-1 counts as a pseudogene. The CDR3 is 12 residues long. The CDR3, as DNA: TGTGCCAGCAGGGGGGGCCGGGAGACCCAGTACTTC. This codes for CASRGGRETQYF.

The chain uses TRBV7-9 and TRBJ2-3, with D perhaps assigned TRBD1 or TRBD2 (6 bases each). The CDR3 consists of 16 residues. Germline V gives CDR1 SEHNR, CDR2 FQNEAQ (reference sequence). V was cut by 7 bases and J by 4 bases, with 21 bases left in between. The CDR3 loop is CASTLGGTHGADTQYF. CDR3 nucleotides: TGTGCCAGCACCCTAGGGGGGACTCATGGCGCAGATACGCAGTATTTT.

In this sample, this clone turned up once. The chain combines TRBV5-1 with TRBJ1-6; D is perhaps TRBD1 (6 bases). The CDR3 loop spans 16 amino acids. The ends were cut back, 5 bases at V and 3 bases at J, with 15 bases in the middle. Germline V lookup: CDR1 SGHRS, CDR2 YFSETQ. CDR3 in amino acids: CASRLGQTSYNSPLHF. The DNA for the CDR3 is TGCGCCAGCAGACTCGGACAGACTAGCTATAATTCACCCCTCCACTTT. The full variable domain, with the rest looked up from reference TRBV5-1 and TRBJ1-6, is KAGVTQTPRYLIKTRGQQVTLSCSPISGHRSVSWYQQTPGQGLQFLFEYFSETQRNKGNFPGRFSGRQFSNSRSEMNVSTLELGDSALYLCASRLGQTSYNSPLHFGNGTRLTVT.

The rearrangement joins TRBV7-6 to TRBJ2-5; D gene unclear. CDR1 SGHVS and CDR2 FNYEAQ come from the germline V gene. The CDR3 contains 13 residues. V lost 1 base and J 1 base, leaving 4 bases between the germline ends. The CDR3 DNA follows: TGTGCCAGCAGCTTAGTCGTCCAAGAGACCCAGTACTTC. It translates to CASSLVVQETQYF.

The chain combines TRBV6-5 with TRBJ1-1; TRBD1 matches 7 bases. V shed 2 bases, J shed 0 bases, and the junction held 3 bases outside the gene matches. This CDR3 comprises 15 residues. The germline CDR1 and CDR2 sequences are MNHEY and SVGAGI. The DNA for the CDR3 is TGTGCCAGCAGTTACCGACAGGGTTTGAACACTGAAGCTTTCTTT. Translating it yields CASSYRQGLNTEAFF.

The CDR3 sequence: CASSSGQGEETQYF. CDR3 coding DNA: TGTGCCAGCAGCTCGGGACAGGGGGAAGAGACCCAGTACTTC. J is TRBJ2-5 and V is TRBV5-5, with 11 nucleotides matching TRBD1. Germline V gene lookup returns CDR1 SGHKS and CDR2 YYEKEE (reference sequence). The CDR3 consists of 14 residues. The junction had 1 base not matched to a gene; V was cut back by 3 bases and J by 3 bases.

This clone has only one observation. The chain has TRBV19 and TRBJ2-5, with 7 bases fitting TRBD1. Germline-derived CDR1 and CDR2 are LNHDA and SQIVND (reference sequence). This CDR3 has 15 amino acids. V was clipped by 3 bases and J by 1 base; unmatched bases: 5. The CDR3 spells CASSIFEGAQETQYF. The CDR3 DNA reads TGTGCCAGTAGTATCTTCGAGGGGGCCCAAGAGACCCAGTACTTC.

This rearrangement joins TRBV10-3 to TRBJ2-2, with 12 bases identical to TRBD1. The CDR3 length is 19 residues. Germline CDR1 ENHRY, CDR2 SYGVKD. Unmatched junction bases numbered 9, after V lost 0 bases and J lost 4 bases. The DNA for the CDR3 is TGTGCCATCAGTGAGTCCCCTGGGACAGGGGGCCGCGGCACCGGGGAGCTGTTTTTT. Translated: CAISESPGTGGRGTGELFF.

The chain carries TRBV4-1 and TRBJ2-2; no firm D call. Germline CDR1 reads MGHRA; CDR2 reads YSYEKL. This CDR3 is built from 14 residues. Trimming took off 0 bases at V and 7 bases at J, with 9 bases between the two ends. The CDR3 reads CASSQDWVVGELFF. The DNA for the CDR3 is TGCGCCAGCAGCCAAGATTGGGTCGTCGGGGAGCTGTTTTTT.